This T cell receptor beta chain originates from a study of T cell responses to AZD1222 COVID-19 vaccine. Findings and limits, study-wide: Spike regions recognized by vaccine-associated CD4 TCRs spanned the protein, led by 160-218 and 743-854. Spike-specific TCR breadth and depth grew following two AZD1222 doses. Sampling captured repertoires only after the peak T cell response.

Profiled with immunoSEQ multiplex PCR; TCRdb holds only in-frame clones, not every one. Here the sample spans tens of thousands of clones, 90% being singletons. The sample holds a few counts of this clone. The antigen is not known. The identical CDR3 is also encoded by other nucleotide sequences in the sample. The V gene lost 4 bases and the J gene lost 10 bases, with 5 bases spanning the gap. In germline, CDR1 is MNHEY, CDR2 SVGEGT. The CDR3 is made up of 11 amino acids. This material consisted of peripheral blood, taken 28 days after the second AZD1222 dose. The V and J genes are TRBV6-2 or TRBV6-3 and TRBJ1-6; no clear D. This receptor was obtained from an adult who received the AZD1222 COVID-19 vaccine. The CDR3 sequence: CASSSASPLHF. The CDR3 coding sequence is TGTGCCAGCAGTTCCGCCTCACCCCTCCACTTT.